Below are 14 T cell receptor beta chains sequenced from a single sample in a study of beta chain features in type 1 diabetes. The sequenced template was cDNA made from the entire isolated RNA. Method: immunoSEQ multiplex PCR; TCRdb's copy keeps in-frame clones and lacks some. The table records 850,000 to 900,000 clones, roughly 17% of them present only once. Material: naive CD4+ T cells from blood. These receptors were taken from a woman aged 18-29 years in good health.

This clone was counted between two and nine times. CDR3 DNA sequence: TGTGCCACCGGGACTAGCGGCACAGATACGCAGTATTTT. It specifies CATGTSGTDTQYF. The chain employs TRBV11-2 and TRBJ2-3; 10 bases are a match to TRBD2. The CDR3 spans 13 residues. CDR1 is SGHAT, CDR2 FQNNGV, per germline. The J segment lost 1 base and the V segment lost 10 bases, leaving 2 bases of the junction unmatched.

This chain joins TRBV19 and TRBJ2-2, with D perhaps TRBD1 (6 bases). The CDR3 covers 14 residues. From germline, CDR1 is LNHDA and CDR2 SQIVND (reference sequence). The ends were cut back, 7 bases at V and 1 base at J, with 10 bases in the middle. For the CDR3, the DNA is TGTGCCAGTATTCCGGGACAGAACACCGGGGAGCTGTTTTTT. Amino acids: CASIPGQNTGELFF.

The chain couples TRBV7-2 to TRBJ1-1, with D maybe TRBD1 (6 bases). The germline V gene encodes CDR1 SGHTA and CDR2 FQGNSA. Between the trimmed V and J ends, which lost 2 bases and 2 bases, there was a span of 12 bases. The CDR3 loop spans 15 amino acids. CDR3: CASSLTGQINTEAFF. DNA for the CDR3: TGTGCCAGCAGCTTAACAGGACAGATAAACACTGAAGCTTTCTTT.

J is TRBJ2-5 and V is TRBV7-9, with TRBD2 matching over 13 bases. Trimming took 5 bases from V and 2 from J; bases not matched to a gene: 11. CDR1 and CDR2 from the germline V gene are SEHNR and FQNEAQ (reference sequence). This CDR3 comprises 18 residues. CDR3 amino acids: CASSVGLAGASGQETQYF. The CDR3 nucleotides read TGTGCCAGCAGCGTCGGACTAGCGGGAGCCTCGGGACAAGAGACCCAGTACTTC.

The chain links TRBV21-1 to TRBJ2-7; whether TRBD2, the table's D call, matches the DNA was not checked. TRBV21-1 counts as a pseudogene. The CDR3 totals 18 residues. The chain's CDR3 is CASSKVFLSEGLAWEQYF. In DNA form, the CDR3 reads TGTGCCAGCAGCAAAGTGTTTTTGTCGGAAGGACTAGCCTGGGAGCAGTACTTC.

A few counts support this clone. As DNA, the CDR3 is TGTGCCACGACTAGCGGGAGTGCAGATACGCAGTATTTT. It specifies CATTSGSADTQYF. The chain recombines TRBV7-3 with TRBJ2-3, with TRBD2 identical over 12 bases. Germline V gene sequence: CDR1 SGHTA, CDR2 FQGTGA. Losses at the gene ends were 10 bases for V and 4 bases for J; bases not matched to a gene: 3. This CDR3 has 13 residues. Filled out from reference TRBV7-3 and TRBJ2-3, the complete variable domain reads GAGVSQTPSNKVTEKGKYVELRCDPISGHTALYWYRQSLGQGPEFLIYFQGTGAADDSGLPNDRFFAVRPEGSVSTLKIQRTERGDSAVYLCATTSGSADTQYFGPGTRLTVL.

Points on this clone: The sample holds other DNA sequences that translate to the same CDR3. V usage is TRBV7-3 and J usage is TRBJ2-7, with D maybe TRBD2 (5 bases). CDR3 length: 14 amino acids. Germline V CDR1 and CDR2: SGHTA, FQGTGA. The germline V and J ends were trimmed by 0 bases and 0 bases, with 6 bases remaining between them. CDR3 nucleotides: TGTGCCAGCAGCTTAACGAGCGGCTCCTACGAGCAGTACTTC. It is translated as CASSLTSGSYEQYF.

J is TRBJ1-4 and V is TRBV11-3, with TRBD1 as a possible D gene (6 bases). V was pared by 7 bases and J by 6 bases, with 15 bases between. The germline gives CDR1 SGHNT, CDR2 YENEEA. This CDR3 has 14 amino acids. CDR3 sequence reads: CASNSTGTYEKLFF. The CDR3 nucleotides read TGTGCCAGCAACTCAACAGGGACCTATGAAAAACTGTTTTTT.

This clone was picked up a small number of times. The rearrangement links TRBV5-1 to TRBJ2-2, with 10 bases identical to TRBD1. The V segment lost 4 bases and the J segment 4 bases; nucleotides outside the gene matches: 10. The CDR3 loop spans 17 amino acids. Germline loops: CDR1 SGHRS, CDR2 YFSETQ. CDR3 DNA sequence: TGCGCCAGCAGCCGCATCGGGACAGGGGCGGGCACCGGGGAGCTGTTTTTT. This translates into CASSRIGTGAGTGELFF.

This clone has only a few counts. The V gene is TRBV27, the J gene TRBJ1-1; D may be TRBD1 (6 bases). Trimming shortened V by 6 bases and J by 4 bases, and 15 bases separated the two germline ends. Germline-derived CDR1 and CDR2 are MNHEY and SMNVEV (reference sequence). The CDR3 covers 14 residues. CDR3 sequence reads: CASSLVRGSTEAFF. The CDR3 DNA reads TGTGCCAGCAGCTTAGTCAGGGGATCCACTGAAGCTTTCTTT.

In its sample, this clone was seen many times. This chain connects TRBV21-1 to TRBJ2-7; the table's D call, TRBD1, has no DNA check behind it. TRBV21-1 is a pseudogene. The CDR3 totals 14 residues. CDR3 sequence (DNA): TGTGCCACCCCCTCGGACAGACCGTCCTACGAGCAGTACTTC. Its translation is CATPSDRPSYEQYF.

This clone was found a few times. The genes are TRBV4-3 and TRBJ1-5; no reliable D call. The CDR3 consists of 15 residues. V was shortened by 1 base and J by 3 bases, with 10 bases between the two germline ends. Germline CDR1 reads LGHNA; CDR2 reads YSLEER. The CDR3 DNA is TGCGCCAGCAGCCAAGGCGTCAGTCTCAATCAGCCCCAGCATTTT. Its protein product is CASSQGVSLNQPQHF.

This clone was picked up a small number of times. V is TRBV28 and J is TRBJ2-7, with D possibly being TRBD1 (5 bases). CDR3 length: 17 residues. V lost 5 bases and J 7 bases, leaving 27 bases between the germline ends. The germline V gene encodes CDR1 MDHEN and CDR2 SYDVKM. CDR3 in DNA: TGTGCCAGCAGTGGGGCCTCCCCCCCAGCGACACTTGGGGAGCAGTACTTC. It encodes CASSGASPPATLGEQYF.

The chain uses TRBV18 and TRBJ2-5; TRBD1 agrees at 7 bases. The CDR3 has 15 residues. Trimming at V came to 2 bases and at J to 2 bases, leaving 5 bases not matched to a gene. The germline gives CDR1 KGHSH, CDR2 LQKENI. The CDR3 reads CASSPVGTAQETQYF. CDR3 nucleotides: TGTGCCAGCTCACCAGTCGGGACAGCACAAGAGACCCAGTACTTC.